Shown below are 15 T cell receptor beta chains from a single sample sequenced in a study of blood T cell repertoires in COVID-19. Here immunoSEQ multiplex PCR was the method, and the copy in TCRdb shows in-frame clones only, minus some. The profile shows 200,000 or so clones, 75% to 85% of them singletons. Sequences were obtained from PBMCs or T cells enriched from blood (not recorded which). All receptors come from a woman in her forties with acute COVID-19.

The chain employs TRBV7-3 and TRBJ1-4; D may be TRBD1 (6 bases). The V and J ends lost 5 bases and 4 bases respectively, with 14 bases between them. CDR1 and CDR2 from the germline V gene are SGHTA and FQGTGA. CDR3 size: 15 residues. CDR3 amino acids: CASSRTGIGNEKLFF. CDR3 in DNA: TGTGCCAGCAGCAGAACAGGGATCGGTAATGAAAAACTGTTTTTT. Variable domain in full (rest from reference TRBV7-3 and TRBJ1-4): GAGVSQTPSNKVTEKGKYVELRCDPISGHTALYWYRQSLGQGPEFLIYFQGTGAADDSGLPNDRFFAVRPEGSVSTLKIQRTERGDSAVYLCASSRTGIGNEKLFFGSGTQLSVL.

CDR3 protein: CASSNSGQGARPQHF. DNA for the CDR3: TGTGCCAGTAGTAACTCGGGACAGGGGGCGCGGCCCCAGCATTTT. This chain connects TRBV19 to TRBJ1-5; 12 nucleotides agree with TRBD1. Trimming cost V 4 bases and J 9 bases; bases outside gene matches: 7. CDR1 LNHDA and CDR2 SQIVND come from the germline V gene (reference sequence). CDR3 size: 15 residues.

In DNA form, the CDR3 reads TGTGCCAGCTCACCCGGGGGGGCCATAGAGACCCAGTACTTC. Its protein product is CASSPGGAIETQYF. V usage is TRBV5-4 and J usage is TRBJ2-5, with 8 nucleotides matching TRBD2. The CDR3 is 14 residues long. Unmatched junction bases numbered 9, after V lost 7 bases and J lost 4 bases. Germline CDR1 and CDR2: SGHNT and YYREEE (reference sequence).

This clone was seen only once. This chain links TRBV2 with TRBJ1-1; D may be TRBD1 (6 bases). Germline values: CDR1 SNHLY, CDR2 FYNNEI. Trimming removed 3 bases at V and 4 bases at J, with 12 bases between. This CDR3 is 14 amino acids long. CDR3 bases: TGTGCCAGCAGTGAGCAGGGACACTCCACTGAAGCTTTCTTT. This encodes CASSEQGHSTEAFF.

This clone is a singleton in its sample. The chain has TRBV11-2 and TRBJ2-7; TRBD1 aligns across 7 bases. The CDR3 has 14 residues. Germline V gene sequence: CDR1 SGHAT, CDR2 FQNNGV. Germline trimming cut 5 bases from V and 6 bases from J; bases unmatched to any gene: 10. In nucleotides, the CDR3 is TGTGCCAGCAGCCCTAACCGGGCAGGGGGCGAGCAGTACTTC. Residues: CASSPNRAGGEQYF. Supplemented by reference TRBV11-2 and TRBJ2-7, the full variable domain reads EAGVAQSPRYKIIEKRQSVAFWCNPISGHATLYWYQQILGQGPKLLIQFQNNGVVDDSQLPKDRFSAERLKGVDSTLKIQPAKLEDSAVYLCASSPNRAGGEQYFGPGTRLTVT.

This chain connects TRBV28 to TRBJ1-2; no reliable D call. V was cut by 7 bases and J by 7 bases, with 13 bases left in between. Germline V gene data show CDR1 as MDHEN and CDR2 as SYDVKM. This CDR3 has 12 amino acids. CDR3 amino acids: CASMGGISGYTF. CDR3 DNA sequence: TGTGCCAGCATGGGAGGTATTAGTGGCTACACCTTC.

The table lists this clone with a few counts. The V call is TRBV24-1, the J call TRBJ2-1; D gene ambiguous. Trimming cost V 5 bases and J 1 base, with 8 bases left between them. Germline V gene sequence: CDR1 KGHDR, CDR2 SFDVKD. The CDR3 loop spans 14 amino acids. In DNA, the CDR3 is TGTGCCACCAGTGGGTCAGTATCCTACAATGAGCAGTTCTTC. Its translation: CATSGSVSYNEQFF.

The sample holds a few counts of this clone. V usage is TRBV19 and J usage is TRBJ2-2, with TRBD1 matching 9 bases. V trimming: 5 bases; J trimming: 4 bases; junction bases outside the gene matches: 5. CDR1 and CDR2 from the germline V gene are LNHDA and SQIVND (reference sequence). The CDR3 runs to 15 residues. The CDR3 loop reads CASSGQGNPTGELFF. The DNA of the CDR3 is TGTGCCAGTAGTGGACAGGGGAATCCCACCGGGGAGCTGTTTTTT.

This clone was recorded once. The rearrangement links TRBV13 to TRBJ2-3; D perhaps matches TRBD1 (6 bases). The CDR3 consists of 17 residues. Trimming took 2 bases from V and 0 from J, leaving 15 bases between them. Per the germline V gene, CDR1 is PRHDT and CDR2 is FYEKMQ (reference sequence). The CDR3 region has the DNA TGTGCCAGCAGCTTAAAAGGGACACCGTATAGCACAGATACGCAGTATTTT. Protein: CASSLKGTPYSTDTQYF.

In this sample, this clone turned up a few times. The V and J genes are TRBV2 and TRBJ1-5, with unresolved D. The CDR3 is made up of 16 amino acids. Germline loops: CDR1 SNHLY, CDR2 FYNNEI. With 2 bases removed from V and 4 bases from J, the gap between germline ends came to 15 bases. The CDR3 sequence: CASSESVGLGNQPQHF. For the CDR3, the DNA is TGTGCCAGCAGTGAAAGTGTCGGCCTCGGGAATCAGCCCCAGCATTTT.

In DNA, the CDR3 is TGTGCCAGCAACCGGGATGATAATTCACCCCTCCACTTT. Its protein is CASNRDDNSPLHF. The chain couples TRBV28 to TRBJ1-6; no clear D gene. Germline V gene sequence: CDR1 MDHEN, CDR2 SYDVKM. The CDR3 is made up of 13 amino acids. Trimming cost V 7 bases and J 5 bases, with 9 bases left between them.

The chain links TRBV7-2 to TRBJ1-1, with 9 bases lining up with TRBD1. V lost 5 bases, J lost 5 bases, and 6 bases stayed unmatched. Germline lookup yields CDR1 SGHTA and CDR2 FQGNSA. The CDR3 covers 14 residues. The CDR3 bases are TGTGCCAGCAGCCCGGACAGGGGCTGGACTGAAGCTTTCTTT. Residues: CASSPDRGWTEAFF.

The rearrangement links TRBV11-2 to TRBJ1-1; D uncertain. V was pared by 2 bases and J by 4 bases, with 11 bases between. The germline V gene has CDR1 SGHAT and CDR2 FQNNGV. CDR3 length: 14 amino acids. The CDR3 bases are TGTGCCAGCAGCTTATCCGCGGGCACCACTGAAGCTTTCTTT. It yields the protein CASSLSAGTTEAFF.

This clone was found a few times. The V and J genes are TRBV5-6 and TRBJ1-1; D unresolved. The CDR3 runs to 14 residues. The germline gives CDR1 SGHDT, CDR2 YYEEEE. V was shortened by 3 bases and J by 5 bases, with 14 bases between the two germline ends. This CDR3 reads CASSSVKRETEAFF. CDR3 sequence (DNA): TGTGCCAGCAGCTCTGTAAAAAGGGAGACTGAAGCTTTCTTT.

CDR3 DNA: TGCGCCAGCAGGCTATTCTCCTACAATGAGCAGTTCTTC. Its protein product is CASRLFSYNEQFF. The chain uses TRBV5-1 and TRBJ2-1; D not resolved. Per the germline V gene, CDR1 is SGHRS and CDR2 is YFSETQ. The V end lost 5 bases, the J end lost 0 bases, and 6 bases lay between the germline ends. There are 13 residues in the CDR3.